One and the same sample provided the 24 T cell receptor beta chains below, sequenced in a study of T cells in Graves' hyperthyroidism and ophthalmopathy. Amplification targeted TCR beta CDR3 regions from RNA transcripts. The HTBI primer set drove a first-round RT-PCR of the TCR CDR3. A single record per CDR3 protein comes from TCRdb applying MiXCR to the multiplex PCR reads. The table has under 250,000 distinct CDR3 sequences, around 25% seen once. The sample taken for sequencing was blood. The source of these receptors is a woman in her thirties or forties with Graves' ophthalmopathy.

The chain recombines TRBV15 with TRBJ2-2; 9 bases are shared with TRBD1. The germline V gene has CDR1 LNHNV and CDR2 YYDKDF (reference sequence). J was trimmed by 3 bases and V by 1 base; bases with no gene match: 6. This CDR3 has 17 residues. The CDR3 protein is CATSRAPGQGHTGELFF. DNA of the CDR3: TGTGCCACCAGCAGAGCTCCGGGACAGGGACACACCGGGGAGCTGTTTTTT. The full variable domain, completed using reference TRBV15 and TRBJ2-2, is DAMVIQNPRYQVTQFGKPVTLSCSQTLNHNVMYWYQQKSSQAPKLLFHYYDKDFNNEADTPDNFQSRRPNTSFCFLDIRSPGLGDTAMYLCATSRAPGQGHTGELFFGEGSRLTVL.

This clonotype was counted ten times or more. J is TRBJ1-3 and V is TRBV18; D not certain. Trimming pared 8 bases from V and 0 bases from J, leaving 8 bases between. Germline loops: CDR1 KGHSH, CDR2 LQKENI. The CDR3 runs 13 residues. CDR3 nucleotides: TGTGCCAGCAGTCCTAACTCTGGAAACACCATATATTTT. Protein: CASSPNSGNTIYF.

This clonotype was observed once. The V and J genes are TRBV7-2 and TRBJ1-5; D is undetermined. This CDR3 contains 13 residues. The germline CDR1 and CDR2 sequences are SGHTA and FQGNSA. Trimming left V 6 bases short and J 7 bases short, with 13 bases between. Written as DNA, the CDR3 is TGTGCCAGCAGTCGTGAATCCAAACAGCCCCAGCATTTT. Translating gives CASSRESKQPQHF.

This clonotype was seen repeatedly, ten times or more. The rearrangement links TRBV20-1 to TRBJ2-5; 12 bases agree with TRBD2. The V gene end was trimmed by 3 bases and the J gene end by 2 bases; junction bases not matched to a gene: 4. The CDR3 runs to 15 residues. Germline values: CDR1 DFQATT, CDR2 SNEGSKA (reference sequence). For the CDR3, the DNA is TGCAGTGCTAGGACTAGCGGGGGACTGCAAGAGACCCAGTACTTC. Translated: CSARTSGGLQETQYF.

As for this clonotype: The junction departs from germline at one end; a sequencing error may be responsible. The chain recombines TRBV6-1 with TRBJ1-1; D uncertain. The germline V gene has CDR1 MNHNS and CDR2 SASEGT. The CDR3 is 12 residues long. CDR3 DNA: TGTGTCAGCTCAAGGACGGGATCTGAAGCTTTCTTT. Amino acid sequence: CVSSRTGSEAFF.

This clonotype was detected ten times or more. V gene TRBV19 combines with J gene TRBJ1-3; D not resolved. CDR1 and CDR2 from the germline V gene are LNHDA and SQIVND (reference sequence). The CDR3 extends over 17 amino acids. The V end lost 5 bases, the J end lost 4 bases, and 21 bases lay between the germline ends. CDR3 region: CASSRSGSGVSGNTIYF. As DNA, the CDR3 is TGTGCCAGTAGTCGCTCCGGGAGCGGGGTCTCCGGAAACACCATATATTTT.

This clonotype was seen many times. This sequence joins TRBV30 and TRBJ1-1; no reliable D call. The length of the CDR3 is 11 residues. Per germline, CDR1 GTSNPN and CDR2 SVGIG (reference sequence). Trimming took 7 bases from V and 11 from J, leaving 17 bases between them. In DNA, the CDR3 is TGTGCCTACTCACGAACGGCGGTGGCTTTCTTT. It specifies CAYSRTAVAFF.

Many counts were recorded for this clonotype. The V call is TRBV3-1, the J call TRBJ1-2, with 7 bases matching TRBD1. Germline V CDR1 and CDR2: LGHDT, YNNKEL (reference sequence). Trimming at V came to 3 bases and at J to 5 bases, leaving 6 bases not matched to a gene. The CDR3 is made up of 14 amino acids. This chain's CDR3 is CASSQPQGGYGYTF. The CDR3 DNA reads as TGTGCCAGCAGCCAGCCCCAGGGGGGATATGGCTACACCTTC.

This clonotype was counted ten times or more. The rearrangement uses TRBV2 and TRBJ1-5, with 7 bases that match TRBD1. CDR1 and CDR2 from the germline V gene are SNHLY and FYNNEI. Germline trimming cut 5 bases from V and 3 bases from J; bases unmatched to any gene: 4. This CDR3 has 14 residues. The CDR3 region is CASSRDSYNQPQHF. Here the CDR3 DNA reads TGTGCCAGCAGTCGGGACAGTTACAATCAGCCCCAGCATTTT.

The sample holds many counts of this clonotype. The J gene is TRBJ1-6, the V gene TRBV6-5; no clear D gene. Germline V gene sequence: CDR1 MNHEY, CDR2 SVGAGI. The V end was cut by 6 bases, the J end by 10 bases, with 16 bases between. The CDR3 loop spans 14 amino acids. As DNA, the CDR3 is TGTGCCAGCAGCCCCGACACGGTAGCATCACCCCTCCACTTT. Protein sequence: CASSPDTVASPLHF.

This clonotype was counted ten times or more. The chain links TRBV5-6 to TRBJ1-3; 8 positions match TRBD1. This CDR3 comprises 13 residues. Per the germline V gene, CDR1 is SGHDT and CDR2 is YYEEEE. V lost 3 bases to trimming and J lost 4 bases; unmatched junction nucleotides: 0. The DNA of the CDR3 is TGTGCCAGCAGCTGGACAGGGGGAAACACCATATATTTT. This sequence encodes CASSWTGGNTIYF. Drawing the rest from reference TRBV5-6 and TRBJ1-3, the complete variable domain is DAGVTQSPTHLIKTRGQQVTLRCSPKSGHDTVSWYQQALGQGPQFIFQYYEEEERQRGNFPDRFSGHQFPNYSSELNVNALLLGDSALYLCASSWTGGNTIYFGEGSWLTVV.

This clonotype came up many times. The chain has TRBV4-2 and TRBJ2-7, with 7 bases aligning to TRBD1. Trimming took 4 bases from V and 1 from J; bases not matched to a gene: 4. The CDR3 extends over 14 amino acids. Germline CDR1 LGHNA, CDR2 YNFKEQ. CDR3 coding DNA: TGTGCCAGCAGCCGGAAGACAGGGTCCTACGAGCAGTACTTC. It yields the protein CASSRKTGSYEQYF.

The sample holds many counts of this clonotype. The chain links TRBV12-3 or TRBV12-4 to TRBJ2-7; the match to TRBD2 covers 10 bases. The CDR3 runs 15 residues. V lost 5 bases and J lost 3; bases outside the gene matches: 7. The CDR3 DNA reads TGTGCCAGCAGTCCAACCGGGACTAGCGTCTACGAGCAGTACTTC. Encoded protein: CASSPTGTSVYEQYF.

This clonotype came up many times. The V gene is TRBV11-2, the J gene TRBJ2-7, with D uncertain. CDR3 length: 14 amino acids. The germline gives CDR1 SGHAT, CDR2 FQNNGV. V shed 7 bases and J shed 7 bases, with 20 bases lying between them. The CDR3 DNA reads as TGTGCCAGCACCCCCTTAGTTGGGCAGTTTGAGCAGTACTTC. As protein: CASTPLVGQFEQYF.

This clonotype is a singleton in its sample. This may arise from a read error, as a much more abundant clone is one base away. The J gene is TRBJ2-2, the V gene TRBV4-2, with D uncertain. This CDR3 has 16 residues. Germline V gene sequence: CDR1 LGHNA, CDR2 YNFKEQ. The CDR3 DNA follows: TGTGCCATCAGCCAATCAGGTGGGATCCTCACCGGGGAGCTGTTTTTT. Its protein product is CAISQSGGILTGELFF.

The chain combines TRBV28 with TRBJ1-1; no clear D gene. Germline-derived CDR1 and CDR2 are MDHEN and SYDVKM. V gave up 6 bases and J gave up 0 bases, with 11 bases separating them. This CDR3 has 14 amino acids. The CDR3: CASRVERMNTEAFF. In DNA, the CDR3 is TGTGCCAGCAGGGTAGAGCGAATGAACACTGAAGCTTTCTTT.

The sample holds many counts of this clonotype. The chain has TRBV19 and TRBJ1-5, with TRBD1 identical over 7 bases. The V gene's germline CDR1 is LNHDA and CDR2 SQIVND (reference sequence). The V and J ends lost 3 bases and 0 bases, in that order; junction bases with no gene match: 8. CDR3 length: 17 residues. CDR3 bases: TGTGCCAGTAGTATGGGGGACAGCTCCTTTAGCAATCAGCCCCAGCATTTT. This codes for CASSMGDSSFSNQPQHF.

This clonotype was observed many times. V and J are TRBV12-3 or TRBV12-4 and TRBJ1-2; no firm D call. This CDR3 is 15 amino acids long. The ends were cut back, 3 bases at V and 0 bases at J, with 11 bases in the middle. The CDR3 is CASSFVPGSNYGYTF. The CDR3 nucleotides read TGTGCCAGCAGTTTCGTTCCCGGTTCTAACTATGGCTACACCTTC.

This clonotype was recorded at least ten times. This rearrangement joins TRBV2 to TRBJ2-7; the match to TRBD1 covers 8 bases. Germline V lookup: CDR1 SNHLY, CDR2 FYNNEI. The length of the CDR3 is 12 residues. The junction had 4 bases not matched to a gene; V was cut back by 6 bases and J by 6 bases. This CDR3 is CASRRTGSEQYF. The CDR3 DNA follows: TGTGCCAGCAGAAGGACAGGGAGCGAGCAGTACTTC. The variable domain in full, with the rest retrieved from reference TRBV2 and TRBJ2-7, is EPEVTQTPSHQVTQMGQEVILRCVPISNHLYFYWYRQILGQKVEFLVSFYNNEISEKSEIFDDQFSVERPDGSNFTLKIRSTKLEDSAMYFCASRRTGSEQYFGPGTRLTVT.

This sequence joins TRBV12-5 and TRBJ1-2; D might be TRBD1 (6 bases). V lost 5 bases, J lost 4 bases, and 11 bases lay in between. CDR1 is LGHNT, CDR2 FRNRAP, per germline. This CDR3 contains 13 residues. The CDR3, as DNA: TGTGCTAGTGGTCCGGACAGTTCCTATGGCTACACCTTC. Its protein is CASGPDSSYGYTF.

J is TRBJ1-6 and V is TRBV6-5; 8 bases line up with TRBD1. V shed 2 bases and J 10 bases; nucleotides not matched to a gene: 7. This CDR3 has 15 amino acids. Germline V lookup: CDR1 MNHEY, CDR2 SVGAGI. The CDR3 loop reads CASSYGTGGVSPLHF. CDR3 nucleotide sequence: TGTGCCAGCAGTTACGGTACAGGGGGTGTGTCACCCCTCCACTTT.

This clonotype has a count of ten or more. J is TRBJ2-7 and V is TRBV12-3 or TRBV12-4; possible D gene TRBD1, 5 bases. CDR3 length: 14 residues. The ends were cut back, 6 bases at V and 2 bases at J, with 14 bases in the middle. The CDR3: CASRLQAGPYEQYF. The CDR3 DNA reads TGTGCCAGCAGGTTACAGGCTGGACCCTACGAGCAGTACTTC.

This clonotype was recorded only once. This chain's CDR3 is CASSGGWYDYGYTF. CDR3 nucleotide sequence: TGTGCCAGCAGTGGAGGGTGGTACGACTATGGCTACACCTTC. The chain combines TRBV6-1 with TRBJ1-2; no definite D call. Germline V CDR1 and CDR2: MNHNS, SASEGT. This CDR3 spans 14 amino acids. V was trimmed by 4 bases and J by 3 bases, leaving 12 bases between them.

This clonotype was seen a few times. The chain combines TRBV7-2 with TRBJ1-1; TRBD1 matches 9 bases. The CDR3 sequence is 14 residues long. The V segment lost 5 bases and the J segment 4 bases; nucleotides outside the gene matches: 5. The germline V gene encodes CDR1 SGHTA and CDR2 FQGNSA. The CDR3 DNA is TGTGCCAGCAGCATACAGGGGGCAAGCACTGAAGCTTTCTTT. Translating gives CASSIQGASTEAFF.